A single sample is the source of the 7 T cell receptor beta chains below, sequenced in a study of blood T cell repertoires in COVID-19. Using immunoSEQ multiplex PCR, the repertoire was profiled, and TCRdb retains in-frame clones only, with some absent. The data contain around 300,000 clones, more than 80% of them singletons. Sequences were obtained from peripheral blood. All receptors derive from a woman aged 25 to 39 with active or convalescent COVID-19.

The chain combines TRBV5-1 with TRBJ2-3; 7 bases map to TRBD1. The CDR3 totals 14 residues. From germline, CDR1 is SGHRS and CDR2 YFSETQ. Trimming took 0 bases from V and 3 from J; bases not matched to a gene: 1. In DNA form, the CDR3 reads TGCGCCAGCAGCTTGGACAGGGGAACAGATACGCAGTATTTT. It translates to CASSLDRGTDTQYF.

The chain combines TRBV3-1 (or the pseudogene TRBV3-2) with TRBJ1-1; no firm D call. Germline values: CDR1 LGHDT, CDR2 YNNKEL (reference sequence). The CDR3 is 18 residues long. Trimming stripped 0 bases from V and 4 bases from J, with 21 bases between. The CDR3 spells CASSQDDPPGRKITEAFF. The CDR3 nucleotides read TGTGCCAGCAGCCAAGATGACCCCCCGGGAAGAAAGATCACTGAAGCTTTCTTT.

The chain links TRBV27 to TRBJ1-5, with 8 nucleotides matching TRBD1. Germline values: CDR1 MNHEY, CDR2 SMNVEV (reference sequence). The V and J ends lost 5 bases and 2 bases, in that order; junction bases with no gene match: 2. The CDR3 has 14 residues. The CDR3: CASSMTGGNQPQHF. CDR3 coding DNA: TGTGCCAGCAGTATGACAGGGGGCAATCAGCCCCAGCATTTT.

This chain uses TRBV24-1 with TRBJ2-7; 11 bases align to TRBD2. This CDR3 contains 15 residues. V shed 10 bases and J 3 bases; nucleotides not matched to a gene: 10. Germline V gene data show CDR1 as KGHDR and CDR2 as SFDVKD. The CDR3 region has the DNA TGTGCCACAGGGACGGGGACTAGCGGTAACTACGAGCAGTACTTC. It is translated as CATGTGTSGNYEQYF.

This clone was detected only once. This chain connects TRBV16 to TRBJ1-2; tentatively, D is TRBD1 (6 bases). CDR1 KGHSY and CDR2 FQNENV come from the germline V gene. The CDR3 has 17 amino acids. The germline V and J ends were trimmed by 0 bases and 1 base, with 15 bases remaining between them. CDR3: CASSQSGTGSFNYGYTF. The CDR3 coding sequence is TGTGCCAGCAGCCAATCCGGAACAGGGAGCTTTAACTATGGCTACACCTTC.

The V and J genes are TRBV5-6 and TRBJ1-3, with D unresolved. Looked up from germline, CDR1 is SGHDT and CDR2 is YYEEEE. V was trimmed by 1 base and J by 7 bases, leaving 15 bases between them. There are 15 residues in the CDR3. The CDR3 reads CASSLRTGIGNTIYF. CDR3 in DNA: TGTGCCAGCAGCTTGCGGACGGGGATCGGTAACACCATATATTTT. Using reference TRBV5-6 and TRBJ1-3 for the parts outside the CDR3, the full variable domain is DAGVTQSPTHLIKTRGQQVTLRCSPKSGHDTVSWYQQALGQGPQFIFQYYEEEERQRGNFPDRFSGHQFPNYSSELNVNALLLGDSALYLCASSLRTGIGNTIYFGEGSWLTVV.

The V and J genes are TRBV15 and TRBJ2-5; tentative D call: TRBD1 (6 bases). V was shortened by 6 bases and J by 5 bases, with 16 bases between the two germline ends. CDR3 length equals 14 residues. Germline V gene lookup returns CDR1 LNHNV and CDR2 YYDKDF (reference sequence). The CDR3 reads CATRQGYGMETQYF. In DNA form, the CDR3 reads TGTGCCACCAGACAGGGATACGGCATGGAGACCCAGTACTTC.